Listed here is a single T cell receptor (beta chain). The antigen is unknown. This specimen comes from a study of CD8 T cells in ankylosing spondylitis. Study-wide results and caveats: Past research had described some motif variants in reactive arthritis synovial fluid and blood. Typical of ankylosing spondylitis blood, it appeared, was a TCR beta motif of seven to nine highly homologous variants. Reports say disease-linked clones showed up significantly more in matched ankylosing spondylitis synovial fluid.

Each TCR beta library was made by quantitative 5'-RACE that incorporated molecular barcodes. Each CDR3 protein is one row after TCRdb ran MiXCR on the 5' RACE reads. Of about 33,000 distinct CDR3 sequences in the sample, approximately 11% were seen once. The sequence was collected from a male donor with ankylosing spondylitis. Sequencing was performed on synovial fluid, either unsorted or a sorted T cell fraction (not recorded which).

The CDR3 here is CASSPASPGKYEQFF. DNA of the CDR3: TGCGCCAGCAGCCCCGCCTCCCCGGGCAAATACGAGCAGTTCTTC. The V and J genes are TRBV5-1 and TRBJ2-1; D not resolved. The CDR3 extends over 15 amino acids. Trimming removed 4 bases at V and 10 bases at J, with 21 bases between. CDR1 SGHRS and CDR2 YFSETQ come from the germline V gene.